Listed below are T cell receptor beta chains from one sample, sequenced in a study of identical twins. TCRdb redid the calling of the 5' RACE reads with MiXCR, one entry per CDR3 protein. Seen here are about 530,000 distinct CDR3 sequences, approximately 20% observed once, and the top ten hold 0.48%. These sequences were also reported in another study, on yellow fever vaccine responses in identical twins.

Sequenced sample: CD4+ T cells sorted from blood. These receptor sequences come from a young woman in good health. CDR3s include the opening cysteine and the closing phenylalanine or tryptophan. The D gene is left open where the match is weak. Clone size is stated in some rows and not others, as once, few, many or a class when expanded.

V gene: TRBV3-1
J gene: TRBJ2-1
D gene: NA
clone size: NA
CDR3 DNA: TGTGCCAGCAGCCAAGGTCACTACAATGAGCAGTTCTTC
CDR3 protein: CASSQGHYNEQFF

V gene: TRBV24-1
J gene: TRBJ2-2
D gene: NA
clone size: few
CDR3 DNA: TGTGCCACCGGAAATCAGGGCTCGAACACCGGGGAGCTGTTTTTT
CDR3 protein: CATGNQGSNTGELFF

V gene: TRBV5-5
J gene: TRBJ1-2
D gene: NA
clone size: NA
CDR3 DNA: TGTGCCAGCAGCTTGTCCGGGGGCGGTCGCGACTATGGCTACACCTTC
CDR3 protein: CASSLSGGGRDYGYTF

V gene: TRBV18
J gene: TRBJ1-4
D gene: TRBD1
clone size: NA
CDR3 DNA: TGTGCCAGCTCACCGGGACAGGATGAAAAACTGTTTTTT
CDR3 protein: CASSPGQDEKLFF

V gene: TRBV10-3
J gene: TRBJ2-1
D gene: TRBD2
clone size: NA
CDR3 DNA: TGTGCCATCAGTGAGGCTTCTAGCGGGGGGGCCGAGCAGTTCTTC
CDR3 protein: CAISEASSGGAEQFF

V gene: TRBV28
J gene: TRBJ2-1
D gene: TRBD1
clone size: NA
CDR3 DNA: TGTGCCAGCAGAACAAACAGGGGGCGTTCGTATAATGAGCAGTTCTTC
CDR3 protein: CASRTNRGRSYNEQFF

V gene: TRBV10-3
J gene: TRBJ1-2
D gene: NA
clone size: few
CDR3 DNA: TGTGCCATCAGTGAGTCTGAGGGCAGAGATGGCTACACCTTC
CDR3 protein: CAISESEGRDGYTF

V gene: TRBV5-1
J gene: TRBJ1-2
D gene: NA
clone size: many
CDR3 DNA: TGCGCCAGCAGTGGGACTCAAACGGATGGCTACACCTTC
CDR3 protein: CASSGTQTDGYTF

V gene: TRBV2
J gene: TRBJ2-7
D gene: NA
clone size: few
CDR3 DNA: TGTGCCAGCAGACAGCCCCAGGGGGGCGAGCAGTACTTC
CDR3 protein: CASRQPQGGEQYF

V gene: TRBV29-1
J gene: TRBJ1-4
D gene: NA
clone size: NA
CDR3 DNA: TGCAGCGTTCCCGACATTGGGGCAACTAATGAAAAACTGTTTTTT
CDR3 protein: CSVPDIGATNEKLFF

V gene: TRBV29-1
J gene: TRBJ2-7
D gene: NA
clone size: NA
CDR3 DNA: TGCAGCGCAAAACCCGGGACACACGAGCAGTACTTC
CDR3 protein: CSAKPGTHEQYF

V gene: TRBV12-3/TRBV12-4
J gene: TRBJ1-1
D gene: NA
clone size: many
CDR3 DNA: TGTGCCAGCAGTTTAAATCCAATGAACACTGAAGCTTTCTTT
CDR3 protein: CASSLNPMNTEAFF

V gene: TRBV3-1
J gene: TRBJ2-5
D gene: NA
clone size: NA
CDR3 DNA: TGTGCCAGTCGGAAGCCCCAAGAGACCCAGTACTTC
CDR3 protein: CASRKPQETQYF

V gene: TRBV27
J gene: TRBJ2-1
D gene: TRBD2
clone size: once
CDR3 DNA: TGTGCCAGCAGTTTTCTGGCTAGCGGGACTCTCAGTGAGCAGTTCTTC
CDR3 protein: CASSFLASGTLSEQFF

V gene: TRBV5-1
J gene: TRBJ2-3
D gene: NA
clone size: NA
CDR3 DNA: TGCGCCAGCATTCCCACTGTTGGCACAGATATGCAGTATTTT
CDR3 protein: CASIPTVGTDMQYF

V gene: TRBV5-1
J gene: TRBJ2-7
D gene: TRBD1
clone size: few
CDR3 DNA: TGCGCCAGCAGCTTGGATGACAGGGAGCACGAGCAGTACTTC
CDR3 protein: CASSLDDREHEQYF

V gene: TRBV5-1
J gene: TRBJ1-1
D gene: NA
clone size: NA
CDR3 DNA: TGCGCCAGCAGCTTGGTACAGTCGAACACTGAAGCTTTCTTT
CDR3 protein: CASSLVQSNTEAFF

V gene: TRBV5-4
J gene: TRBJ2-7
D gene: NA
clone size: NA
CDR3 DNA: TGTGCCAGCAGCTTTCGTTTAGCGGAGGCCTACGAGCAGTACTTC
CDR3 protein: CASSFRLAEAYEQYF

V gene: TRBV4-1
J gene: TRBJ2-1
D gene: NA
clone size: few
CDR3 DNA: TGCGCCAGCAGCCAAGATGGGGCCTACAATGAGCAGTTCTTC
CDR3 protein: CASSQDGAYNEQFF

V gene: TRBV6-1
J gene: TRBJ1-2
D gene: NA
clone size: NA
CDR3 DNA: TGTGCCAGCAGTGGGACACACGCCAACACCTTC
CDR3 protein: CASSGTHANTF

V gene: TRBV20-1
J gene: TRBJ2-2
D gene: NA
clone size: NA
CDR3 DNA: TGCAGTGCGAGAAACGCCGTGGGCACCGGGGAGCTGTTTTTT
CDR3 protein: CSARNAVGTGELFF

V gene: TRBV5-1
J gene: TRBJ2-7
D gene: NA
clone size: few
CDR3 DNA: TGCGCCAGCAGCCCCGGAGGGTGGAATGAGCAGTACTTC
CDR3 protein: CASSPGGWNEQYF

V gene: TRBV20-1
J gene: TRBJ1-5
D gene: NA
clone size: few
CDR3 DNA: TGCAGTGCTAGAGGGGGTAGCAATCAGCCCCAGCATTTT
CDR3 protein: CSARGGSNQPQHF

V gene: TRBV12-3/TRBV12-4
J gene: TRBJ2-7
D gene: NA
clone size: NA
CDR3 DNA: TGTGCCAGCAGTTTTTGGCCCTACGAGCAGTACTTC
CDR3 protein: CASSFWPYEQYF

V gene: TRBV20-1
J gene: TRBJ2-3
D gene: TRBD1
clone size: few
CDR3 DNA: TGCAGCCCAGAGTGGACAGGTTCAACAGATACGCAGTATTTT
CDR3 protein: CSPEWTGSTDTQYF

V gene: TRBV18
J gene: TRBJ2-5
D gene: NA
clone size: many
CDR3 DNA: TGTGCCAGCTCACCCCAGGGTGGTGAGACCCAGTACTTC
CDR3 protein: CASSPQGGETQYF

V gene: TRBV10-3
J gene: TRBJ2-6
D gene: TRBD1
clone size: NA
CDR3 DNA: TGTGCCATCAGGGACCTGGGACAGGGGGACCCTGGGGCCAACGTCCTGACTTTC
CDR3 protein: CAIRDLGQGDPGANVLTF

V gene: TRBV5-1
J gene: TRBJ2-5
D gene: NA
clone size: many
CDR3 DNA: TGCGCCAGCAGCTTCCAGGGAGAGACCCAGTACTTC
CDR3 protein: CASSFQGETQYF

V gene: TRBV20-1
J gene: TRBJ2-1
D gene: NA
clone size: few
CDR3 DNA: TGCAGTGCCGACGGCGCGGCGGGATCCTACAATGAGCAGTTCTTC
CDR3 protein: CSADGAAGSYNEQFF

V gene: TRBV7-8
J gene: TRBJ2-1
D gene: TRBD2
clone size: NA
CDR3 DNA: TGTGCCAGCAGCGGGACTAGCGGGATGGACAATGAGCAGTTCTTC
CDR3 protein: CASSGTSGMDNEQFF

V gene: TRBV2
J gene: TRBJ2-7
D gene: NA
clone size: NA
CDR3 DNA: TGTGCCAGCAGTGTGCAAGGGGTCGAGCAGTACTTC
CDR3 protein: CASSVQGVEQYF

V gene: TRBV18
J gene: TRBJ2-7
D gene: TRBD1
clone size: NA
CDR3 DNA: TGTGCCAGCTCACCGTCCAGGGGGCACGAGCAGTACTTC
CDR3 protein: CASSPSRGHEQYF

V gene: TRBV11-2
J gene: TRBJ2-5
D gene: NA
clone size: few
CDR3 DNA: TGTGCCAGCAGCTTATCTGTAGAAGAGACCCAGTACTTC
CDR3 protein: CASSLSVEETQYF

V gene: TRBV15
J gene: TRBJ2-5
D gene: NA
clone size: NA
CDR3 DNA: TGTGCCACCAGCAGAGCTTGGCAAGTGGGGTCCCAGTACTTC
CDR3 protein: CATSRAWQVGSQYF

V gene: TRBV12-3/TRBV12-4
J gene: TRBJ1-5
D gene: NA
clone size: many
CDR3 DNA: TGTGCCAGCAGACCGAGTTCGGCTTATAGCAATCAGCCCCAGCATTTT
CDR3 protein: CASRPSSAYSNQPQHF

V gene: TRBV24-1
J gene: TRBJ2-2
D gene: TRBD1
clone size: few
CDR3 DNA: TGTGCCACCAGTGTTGACAGGGGGACCGGGGAGCTGTTTTTT
CDR3 protein: CATSVDRGTGELFF

V gene: TRBV18
J gene: TRBJ1-2
D gene: NA
clone size: few
CDR3 DNA: TGTGCCAGCTCACCCGACATGTATGGCTACACCTTC
CDR3 protein: CASSPDMYGYTF

V gene: TRBV29-1
J gene: TRBJ2-2
D gene: TRBD2
clone size: NA
CDR3 DNA: TGCAGCGGCCAGGAGCGGGGGACCGGGGAGCTGTTTTTT
CDR3 protein: CSGQERGTGELFF

V gene: TRBV10-3
J gene: TRBJ1-2
D gene: NA
clone size: few
CDR3 DNA: TGTGCCATCCCGGCGGTTAACCTTAACTATGGCTACACCTTC
CDR3 protein: CAIPAVNLNYGYTF

V gene: TRBV24-1
J gene: TRBJ2-1
D gene: NA
clone size: few
CDR3 DNA: TGTGCCACCAGTGCCATGGATGAGCAGTTCTTC
CDR3 protein: CATSAMDEQFF

V gene: TRBV20-1
J gene: TRBJ2-3
D gene: NA
clone size: NA
CDR3 DNA: TGCAGTGCAAGAAAGGACAGCACAGATACGCAGTATTTT
CDR3 protein: CSARKDSTDTQYF

V gene: TRBV10-3
J gene: TRBJ2-6
D gene: NA
clone size: few
CDR3 DNA: TGTGCCAACCGAGGGACTGGGGCCAACGTCCTGACTTTC
CDR3 protein: CANRGTGANVLTF

V gene: TRBV5-1
J gene: TRBJ2-1
D gene: TRBD1
clone size: NA
CDR3 DNA: TGCGCCAGCAGGTTGACAGGGCACTCCTACAATGAGCAGTTCTTC
CDR3 protein: CASRLTGHSYNEQFF

V gene: TRBV5-1
J gene: TRBJ2-5
D gene: NA
clone size: few
CDR3 DNA: TGCGCCAGCAGCTTGTACGGGAGTGGAGAGACCCAGTACTTC
CDR3 protein: CASSLYGSGETQYF

V gene: TRBV5-6
J gene: TRBJ1-2
D gene: NA
clone size: NA
CDR3 DNA: TGTGCCAGCAGCTTGGCCGGGGCAGGTTCTTACTCCTATGGCTACACCTTC
CDR3 protein: CASSLAGAGSYSYGYTF